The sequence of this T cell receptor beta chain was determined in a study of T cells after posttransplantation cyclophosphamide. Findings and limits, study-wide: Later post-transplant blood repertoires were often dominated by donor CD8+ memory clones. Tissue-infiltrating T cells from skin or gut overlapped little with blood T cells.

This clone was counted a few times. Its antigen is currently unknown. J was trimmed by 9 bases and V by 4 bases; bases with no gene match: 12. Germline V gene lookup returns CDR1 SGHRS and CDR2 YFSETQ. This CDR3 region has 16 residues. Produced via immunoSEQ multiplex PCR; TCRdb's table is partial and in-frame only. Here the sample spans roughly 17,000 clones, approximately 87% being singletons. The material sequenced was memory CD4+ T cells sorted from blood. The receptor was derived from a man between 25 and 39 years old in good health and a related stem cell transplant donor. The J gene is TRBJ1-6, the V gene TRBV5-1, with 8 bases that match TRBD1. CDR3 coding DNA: TGCGCCAGCAGCCACGTTTTCCGAGACAGGGGTTCACCCCTCCACTTT. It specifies CASSHVFRDRGSPLHF.